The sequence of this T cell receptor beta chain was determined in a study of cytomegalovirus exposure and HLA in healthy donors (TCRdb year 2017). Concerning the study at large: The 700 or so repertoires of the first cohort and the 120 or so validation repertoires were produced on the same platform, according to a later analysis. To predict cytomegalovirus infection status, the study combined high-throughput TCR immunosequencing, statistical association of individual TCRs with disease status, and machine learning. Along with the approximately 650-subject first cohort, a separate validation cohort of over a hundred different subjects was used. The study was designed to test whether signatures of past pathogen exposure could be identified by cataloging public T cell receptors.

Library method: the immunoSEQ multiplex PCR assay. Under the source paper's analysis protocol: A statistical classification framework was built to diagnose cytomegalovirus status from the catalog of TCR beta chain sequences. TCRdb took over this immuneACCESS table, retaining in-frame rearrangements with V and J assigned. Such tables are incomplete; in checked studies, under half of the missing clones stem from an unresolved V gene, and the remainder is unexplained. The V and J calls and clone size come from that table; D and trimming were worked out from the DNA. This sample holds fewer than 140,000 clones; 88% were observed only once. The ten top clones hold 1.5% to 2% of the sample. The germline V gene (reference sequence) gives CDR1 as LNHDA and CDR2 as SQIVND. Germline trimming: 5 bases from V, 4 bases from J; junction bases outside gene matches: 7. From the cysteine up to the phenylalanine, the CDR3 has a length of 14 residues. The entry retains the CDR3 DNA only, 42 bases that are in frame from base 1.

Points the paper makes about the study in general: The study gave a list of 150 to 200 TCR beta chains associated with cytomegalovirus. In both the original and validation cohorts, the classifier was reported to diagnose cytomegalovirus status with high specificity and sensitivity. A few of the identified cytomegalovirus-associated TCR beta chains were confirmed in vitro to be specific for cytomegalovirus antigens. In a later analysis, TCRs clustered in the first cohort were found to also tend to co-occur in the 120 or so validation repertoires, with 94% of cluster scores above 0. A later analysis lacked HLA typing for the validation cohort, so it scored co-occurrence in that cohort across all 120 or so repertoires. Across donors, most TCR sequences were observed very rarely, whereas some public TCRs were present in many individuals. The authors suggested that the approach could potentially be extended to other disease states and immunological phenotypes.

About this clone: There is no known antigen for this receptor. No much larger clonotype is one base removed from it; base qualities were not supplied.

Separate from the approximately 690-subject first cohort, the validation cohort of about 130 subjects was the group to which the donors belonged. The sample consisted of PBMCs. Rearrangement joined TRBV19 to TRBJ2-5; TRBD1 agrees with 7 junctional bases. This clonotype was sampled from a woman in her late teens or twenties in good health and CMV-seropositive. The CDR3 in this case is CASSRRDRAETQYF. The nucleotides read TGTGCCAGTAGTCGCCGAGACAGGGCAGAGACCCAGTACTTC.